The 29 T cell receptor beta chains listed next were all sequenced from one sample in a study of OX40 agonist ivuxolimab in advanced cancers. Assay used: immunoSEQ multiplex PCR; TCRdb lists only in-frame clones, some missing. The table has about 51,000 clones, about 86% seen once; the top ten hold about 3.1%. The source material was CD4+ or CD8+ T cells sorted from blood, sampled in a trial of the OX40 agonist ivuxolimab. All receptors derive from an adult with an advanced solid tumor such as melanoma, head and neck, liver or kidney cancer.

The rearrangement links TRBV14 to TRBJ2-7, with a possible D match to TRBD1 (8 bases). Germline CDR1 reads SGHDN; CDR2 reads FVKESK. V lost 2 bases and J lost 0, with 14 bases in between. CDR3 size: 16 residues. The chain's CDR3 is CASSQRDRTSSYEQYF. CDR3 sequence (DNA): TGTGCCAGCAGCCAACGGGACAGGACTAGCTCCTACGAGCAGTACTTC. The full variable domain, completed using reference TRBV14 and TRBJ2-7, is EAGVTQFPSHSVIEKGQTVTLRCDPISGHDNLYWYRRVMGKEIKFLLHFVKESKQDESGMPNNRFLAERTGGTYSTLKVQPAELEDSGVYFCASSQRDRTSSYEQYFGPGTRLTVT.

V is TRBV7-2 and J is TRBJ1-4; 8 nucleotides agree with TRBD1. Germline V CDR1 and CDR2: SGHTA, FQGNSA. The CDR3 totals 15 residues. V lost 4 bases to trimming and J lost 7 bases; unmatched junction nucleotides: 8. CDR3 protein: CASSSMDRAGEKLFF. The CDR3 DNA reads TGTGCCAGCAGCTCCATGGACAGGGCGGGTGAAAAACTGTTTTTT.

This clone occurred a few times. This sequence joins TRBV6-1 and TRBJ2-7; D is perhaps TRBD2 (6 bases). The CDR3 is made up of 14 amino acids. V lost 8 bases, J lost 1 base, and 15 bases lay in between. Germline V gives CDR1 MNHNS, CDR2 SASEGT. The CDR3 is CASLWGVRSYEQYF. The CDR3 DNA sequence: TGTGCCAGCCTATGGGGGGTGAGGTCCTACGAGCAGTACTTC.

The V gene is TRBV4-2, the J gene TRBJ1-3, with D perhaps matching TRBD1 (6 bases). Germline V CDR1 and CDR2: LGHNA, YNFKEQ. V lost 0 bases and J lost 0, with 9 bases in between. This CDR3 is built from 16 residues. CDR3 coding DNA: TGTGCCAGCAGCCAAGATTTCAGGGGCTCTGGAAACACCATATATTTT. This translates into CASSQDFRGSGNTIYF.

The gene calls are TRBV7-2 and TRBJ2-5, with 8 bases that match TRBD1. This CDR3 has 13 amino acids. The junction had 5 bases not matched to a gene; V was cut back by 6 bases and J by 5 bases. Germline assignment: CDR1 SGHTA and CDR2 FQGNSA. In DNA form, the CDR3 reads TGTGCCAGCAGGACAGGGGCCCCTGAGACCCAGTACTTC. Amino acid sequence: CASRTGAPETQYF.

A remark on this clone: This sample includes further DNA sequences coding for the same CDR3. This chain joins TRBV7-2 and TRBJ2-5; possibly TRBD1 or TRBD2 for D (6 bases each). Germline values: CDR1 SGHTA, CDR2 FQGNSA. V lost 1 base, J lost 5 bases, and 17 bases lay in between. This CDR3 has 16 residues. The CDR3 nucleotides are TGTGCCAGCAGCTTAGGGGGGTATAGAGGGGGGGAGACCCAGTACTTC. Amino acid sequence: CASSLGGYRGGETQYF. The full variable domain, in which reference TRBV7-2 and TRBJ2-5 provide the parts outside the CDR3, is GAGVSQSPSNKVTEKGKDVELRCDPISGHTALYWYRQSLGQGLEFLIYFQGNSAPDKSGLPSDRFSAERTGGSVSTLTIQRTQQEDSAVYLCASSLGGYRGGETQYFGPGTRLLVL.

V gene TRBV2 combines with J gene TRBJ2-3; 8 bases map to TRBD2. The J segment lost 1 base and the V segment lost 5 bases, leaving 8 bases of the junction unmatched. This CDR3 is 16 amino acids long. The germline CDR1 and CDR2 sequences are SNHLY and FYNNEI. Here the CDR3 reads CASSPLRGGGTDTQYF. For the CDR3, the DNA is TGTGCCAGCAGTCCCCTTCGGGGGGGTGGCACAGATACGCAGTATTTT.

The chain joins TRBV6-5 to TRBJ2-7, with D hard to call. The CDR3 consists of 13 residues. Germline V gene data show CDR1 as MNHEY and CDR2 as SVGAGI. Between the trimmed V and J ends, which lost 2 bases and 3 bases, there was a span of 8 bases. The DNA of the CDR3 is TGTGCCAGCAGTTACCTGCCCCGCTACGAGCAGTACTTC. Translating it yields CASSYLPRYEQYF.

The chain is built from TRBV14 and TRBJ2-2; no definite D call. The V and J ends lost 0 bases and 2 bases respectively, with 10 bases between them. The CDR3 length is 16 residues. CDR1 is SGHDN, CDR2 FVKESK, per germline. The CDR3, as DNA: TGTGCCAGCAGCCAAGAGAGGCTACCTAACACCGGGGAGCTGTTTTTT. Protein: CASSQERLPNTGELFF.

The V call is TRBV10-2, the J call TRBJ1-6, with D perhaps matching TRBD1 (6 bases). The V end lost 0 bases, the J end lost 5 bases, and 8 bases lay between the germline ends. Per germline, CDR1 WSHSY and CDR2 SAAADI. The CDR3 loop spans 15 amino acids. The chain's CDR3 is CASSESNRDNSPLHF. The CDR3 coding sequence is TGCGCCAGCAGTGAGTCGAACAGGGATAATTCACCCCTCCACTTT.

The chain links TRBV19 to TRBJ1-1, with D perhaps TRBD1 (5 bases). CDR1 is LNHDA and CDR2 is SQIVND in the germline V gene (reference sequence). With 5 bases removed from V and 5 bases from J, the gap between germline ends came to 12 bases. The CDR3 contains 13 residues. For the CDR3, the DNA is TGTGCCAGTAGTTCTGAGGGGAGGACTGAAGCTTTCTTT. Its protein is CASSSEGRTEAFF.

The chain employs TRBV10-2 and TRBJ1-4; a possible D gene is TRBD1 (6 bases). Trimming shortened V by 8 bases and J by 4 bases, and 14 bases separated the two germline ends. The germline gives CDR1 WSHSY, CDR2 SAAADI. This CDR3 spans 14 amino acids. CDR3 sequence (DNA): TGCGCCAGCCTCGAGGGGGGCGGTAATGAAAAACTGTTTTTT. It translates to CASLEGGGNEKLFF.

The chain is built from TRBV10-3 and TRBJ2-6; D gene uncertain. This CDR3 region has 17 residues. V lost 0 bases and J lost 0, with 9 bases in between. CDR1 and CDR2 from the germline V gene are ENHRY and SYGVKD. In DNA, the CDR3 is TGTGCCATCAGTGAGTCGAGACGGCACTCTGGGGCCAACGTCCTGACTTTC. It is translated as CAISESRRHSGANVLTF.

The chain combines TRBV5-1 with TRBJ1-1; 8 bases match TRBD1. The CDR3 loop spans 14 amino acids. Germline values: CDR1 SGHRS, CDR2 YFSETQ. V gave up 3 bases and J gave up 8 bases; unmatched junction bases: 9. The CDR3 DNA is TGCGCCAGCAGCTCTTCCCTGACAGGGGCGGAAGCTTTCTTT. This codes for CASSSSLTGAEAFF.

The rearrangement links TRBV4-3 to TRBJ2-1, with 7 bases identical to TRBD2. The CDR3 totals 14 residues. CDR1 LGHNA and CDR2 YSLEER come from the germline V gene. With 0 bases clipped from V and 9 bases from J, the junction kept 5 bases outside the gene matches. CDR3 DNA sequence: TGCGCCAGCAGCCAAGACGAGCGGGATGGTGAGCAGTTCTTC. Translating it yields CASSQDERDGEQFF.

The chain links TRBV5-6 to TRBJ1-1, with a weak D call TRBD1 (6 bases). The V gene's germline CDR1 is SGHDT and CDR2 YYEEEE. V dropped 0 bases and J dropped 3 bases, with 12 bases sitting between them. The CDR3 length is 15 residues. DNA of the CDR3: TGTGCCAGCAGCTTGGGCCAGGGGCTTGACACTGAAGCTTTCTTT. This encodes CASSLGQGLDTEAFF. The variable domain in full, with the rest retrieved from reference TRBV5-6 and TRBJ1-1, is DAGVTQSPTHLIKTRGQQVTLRCSPKSGHDTVSWYQQALGQGPQFIFQYYEEEERQRGNFPDRFSGHQFPNYSSELNVNALLLGDSALYLCASSLGQGLDTEAFFGQGTRLTVV.

V and J are TRBV9 and TRBJ1-4; D is undetermined. The CDR3 runs 15 residues. Deletions cut 0 bases from V and 0 bases from J, with 6 bases between. In germline, CDR1 is SGDLS, CDR2 YYNGEE. The CDR3 DNA follows: TGTGCCAGCAGCGTAGGTACAGCAACTAATGAAAAACTGTTTTTT. Encoded protein: CASSVGTATNEKLFF.

The chain combines TRBV4-2 with TRBJ1-1; D remains ambiguous. V was pared by 0 bases and J by 1 base, with 3 bases between. CDR3 length: 13 residues. The germline V gene has CDR1 LGHNA and CDR2 YNFKEQ. The CDR3 nucleotides read TGTGCCAGCAGCCAAGAGCCGAACACTGAAGCTTTCTTT. This codes for CASSQEPNTEAFF.

This clone was observed a few times. V gene TRBV14 combines with J gene TRBJ2-5; 13 bases line up with TRBD2. Germline trimming cut 6 bases from V and 1 base from J; bases unmatched to any gene: 8. The CDR3 totals 17 residues. CDR1 SGHDN and CDR2 FVKESK come from the germline V gene. The CDR3 loop reads CASSDAGLAGAQETQYF. CDR3 nucleotides: TGTGCCAGCAGTGATGCCGGACTAGCGGGGGCCCAAGAGACCCAGTACTTC.

The chain carries TRBV5-6 and TRBJ2-7; weak D call: TRBD1 (5 bases). Per the germline V gene, CDR1 is SGHDT and CDR2 is YYEEEE. This CDR3 has 13 amino acids. Between the trimmed V and J ends, which lost 0 bases and 5 bases, there was a span of 9 bases. CDR3: CASSLAGRHEQYF. In nucleotides, the CDR3 is TGTGCCAGCAGCTTGGCAGGGCGACACGAGCAGTACTTC.

The chain uses TRBV11-2 and TRBJ2-1; a weak D match, TRBD1 (5 bases). The CDR3 has 15 amino acids. V gave up 3 bases and J gave up 2 bases, with 11 bases separating them. Germline V CDR1 and CDR2: SGHAT, FQNNGV. CDR3 sequence reads: CASSFWGGPYNEQFF. The CDR3 bases are TGTGCCAGCAGCTTCTGGGGCGGACCCTACAATGAGCAGTTCTTC.

The rearrangement links TRBV5-8 to TRBJ1-1, with D uncertain. This CDR3 has 13 residues. With 0 bases removed from V and 0 bases from J, the gap between germline ends came to 3 bases. Germline V lookup: CDR1 SGHTS, CDR2 YDEGEE. The CDR3 here is CASSLGVNTEAFF. CDR3 DNA sequence: TGTGCCAGCAGCTTGGGGGTGAACACTGAAGCTTTCTTT. Drawing the rest from reference TRBV5-8 and TRBJ1-1, the complete variable domain is EAGVTQSPTHLIKTRGQQATLRCSPISGHTSVYWYQQALGLGLQFLLWYDEGEERNRGNFPPRFSGRQFPNYSSELNVNALELEDSALYLCASSLGVNTEAFFGQGTRLTVV.

The chain is built from TRBV7-8 and TRBJ2-6; possibly TRBD1 for D (6 bases). V was cut by 4 bases and J by 0 bases, with 7 bases left in between. The CDR3 is 15 residues long. Germline CDR1 and CDR2: SGHVS and FQNEAQ. The CDR3 reads CASSSRGSGANVLTF. The CDR3 DNA reads TGTGCCAGCAGCTCCAGGGGCTCTGGGGCCAACGTCCTGACTTTC.

In regard to this clone: Distinct nucleotide sequences in the sample also encode this CDR3. This chain connects TRBV6-5 to TRBJ2-2; D is unclear. The V gene lost 2 bases and the J gene lost 0 bases, with 4 bases spanning the gap. The CDR3 is made up of 14 amino acids. CDR1 and CDR2 (germline): MNHEY, SVGAGI. The CDR3: CASSYRANTGELFF. The CDR3 nucleotides are TGTGCCAGCAGTTACAGGGCGAACACCGGGGAGCTGTTTTTT.

The chain is built from TRBV6-6 and TRBJ2-1, with 12 bases fitting TRBD2. Trimming cost V 5 bases and J 6 bases; bases outside gene matches: 5. The CDR3 length is 15 residues. The germline gives CDR1 MNHNY, CDR2 SVGAGI (reference sequence). The DNA for the CDR3 is TGTGCCAGCAGTCCGCGGACTAGCGGGGCCAATGAGCAGTTCTTC. Translated, it gives CASSPRTSGANEQFF.

This chain joins TRBV19 and TRBJ2-7; the match to TRBD1 covers 8 bases. V shed 8 bases, J shed 6 bases, and the junction held 9 bases outside the gene matches. This CDR3 is 13 amino acids long. Looked up from germline, CDR1 is LNHDA and CDR2 is SQIVND (reference sequence). The CDR3 DNA follows: TGTGCCAGTGGACAGGGTGTGCTTCGCGAGCAGTACTTC. Translating it yields CASGQGVLREQYF.

The chain combines TRBV5-4 with TRBJ2-7, with TRBD2 identical over 7 bases. There are 16 residues in the CDR3. Germline V gene sequence: CDR1 SGHNT, CDR2 YYREEE (reference sequence). The trim removed 2 bases at V and 1 base at J, leaving 9 bases unmatched. The CDR3 sequence: CASSLGWSGGSYEQYF. As DNA, the CDR3 is TGTGCCAGCAGCTTAGGATGGTCGGGGGGATCCTACGAGCAGTACTTC.

This clone occurred once. The V and J genes are TRBV5-4 and TRBJ2-5, with 12 nucleotides matching TRBD2. Germline lookup yields CDR1 SGHNT and CDR2 YYREEE (reference sequence). V shed 5 bases, J shed 5 bases, and the junction held 13 bases outside the gene matches. This CDR3 is 17 amino acids long. CDR3 DNA sequence: TGTGCCAGCAGTTACTCGGCTAGCGGGGGGGCCTTGGAGACCCAGTACTTC. This gives the protein CASSYSASGGALETQYF. Using reference TRBV5-4 and TRBJ2-5 for the parts outside the CDR3, the full variable domain is ETGVTQSPTHLIKTRGQQVTLRCSSQSGHNTVSWYQQALGQGPQFIFQYYREEENGRGNFPPRFSGLQFPNYSSELNVNALELDDSALYLCASSYSASGGALETQYFGPGTRLLVL.

V usage is TRBV6-5 and J usage is TRBJ2-2; D possibly corresponds to TRBD1 (5 bases). Germline loops: CDR1 MNHEY, CDR2 SVGAGI. There are 14 residues in the CDR3. Deletions cut 7 bases from V and 5 bases from J, with 14 bases between. Here the CDR3 reads CASIPAGRTGELFF. CDR3 coding DNA: TGTGCCAGCATCCCAGCAGGGCGAACCGGGGAGCTGTTTTTT.